The 21 T cell receptor beta chains below all came from one sample that was sequenced in a study of control samples from healthy donors and cancer patients. Sequenced by immunoSEQ multiplex PCR; TCRdb stores in-frame clones only, minus some. The sample includes around 58,000 clones, roughly 86% of them seen just once. Sequenced: blood. The receptors shown here come from a man between 50 and 59 years old in good health.

The V gene is TRBV6-6, the J gene TRBJ2-7; D is undetermined. The length of the CDR3 is 13 residues. Between the trimmed V and J ends, which lost 2 bases and 2 bases, there was a span of 7 bases. Germline V gene sequence: CDR1 MNHNY, CDR2 SVGAGI (reference sequence). The CDR3 protein is CASSYRDAYEQYF. CDR3 nucleotides: TGTGCCAGCAGTTACCGTGACGCCTACGAGCAGTACTTC.

The chain couples TRBV6-5 to TRBJ2-1; D remains unclear. V dropped 5 bases and J dropped 4 bases, with 15 bases sitting between them. The CDR3 length is 15 residues. Germline-derived CDR1 and CDR2 are MNHEY and SVGAGI. The CDR3 nucleotides are TGTGCCAGCAGTAAGACCCCACCCGCGTACAATGAGCAGTTCTTC. It translates to CASSKTPPAYNEQFF.

This chain links TRBV11-1 with TRBJ2-2, with D unresolved. CDR3 size: 14 residues. Looked up from germline, CDR1 is SGHAT and CDR2 is FQDESV (reference sequence). V gave up 2 bases and J gave up 3 bases, with 7 bases separating them. This CDR3 is CASSLSTDTGELFF. The DNA of the CDR3 is TGTGCCAGCAGCTTATCAACTGACACCGGGGAGCTGTTTTTT.

This clone showed up just a few times. This sequence joins TRBV23-1 and TRBJ1-5; D is ambiguous. TRBV23-1 is known as an ORF, though its function is uncertain. V lost 9 bases, J lost 0 bases, and 9 bases lay in between. The CDR3 covers 13 residues. The CDR3, as DNA: TGCGCCAGTAGACTGAGTAGCAATCAGCCCCAGCATTTT. Translation gives CASRLSSNQPQHF.

In its sample, this clone was seen once. V and J are TRBV5-6 and TRBJ2-5; 15 nucleotides agree with TRBD2. Per the germline V gene, CDR1 is SGHDT and CDR2 is YYEEEE. V lost 3 bases to trimming and J lost 0 bases; unmatched junction nucleotides: 6. The CDR3 extends over 18 amino acids. CDR3 sequence (DNA): TGTGCCAGCAGCTCGGGACTAGCGGGAGGAGGGTACCAAGAGACCCAGTACTTC. It is translated as CASSSGLAGGGYQETQYF.

This clone was counted once. The junction departs from the called germline gene at one end, perhaps through a read error. The V call is TRBV18, the J call TRBJ1-2; D ambiguous. Germline assignment: CDR1 KGHSH and CDR2 LQKENI. CDR3 length: 12 amino acids. This CDR3 is CANSPSPYGYTF. CDR3 nucleotides: TGTGCCAACTCACCATCCCCCTATGGCTACACCTTC.

The chain combines TRBV28 with TRBJ1-4; TRBD1 agrees at 8 bases. With 5 bases clipped from V and 7 bases from J, the junction kept 12 bases outside the gene matches. Germline lookup yields CDR1 MDHEN and CDR2 SYDVKM. This CDR3 spans 16 amino acids. CDR3 sequence reads: CASSPNGDRWGEKLFF. The CDR3 coding sequence is TGTGCCAGCAGTCCGAATGGGGACAGGTGGGGTGAAAAACTGTTTTTT.

The chain combines TRBV19 with TRBJ1-5, with TRBD1 identical over 7 bases. V lost 8 bases to trimming and J lost 5 bases; unmatched junction nucleotides: 6. The CDR3 runs 13 residues. The germline CDR1 and CDR2 sequences are LNHDA and SQIVND (reference sequence). The CDR3 bases are TGTGCCAGTCAGACAGGGTTCGATCAGCCCCAGCATTTT. The encoded protein is CASQTGFDQPQHF.

The CDR3 reads CAISGTGATEAFF. CDR3 coding DNA: TGTGCCATCAGTGGTACAGGGGCCACTGAAGCTTTCTTT. The chain links TRBV10-3 to TRBJ1-1; 7 positions match TRBD1. Germline trimming cut 4 bases from V and 4 bases from J; bases unmatched to any gene: 3. The germline CDR1 and CDR2 sequences are ENHRY and SYGVKD. This CDR3 comprises 13 residues.

The chain uses TRBV7-9 and TRBJ1-2, with 7 bases lining up with TRBD1. V was clipped by 5 bases and J by 4 bases; unmatched bases: 10. The germline V gene has CDR1 SEHNR and CDR2 FQNEAQ (reference sequence). This CDR3 has 15 residues. For the CDR3, the DNA is TGTGCCAGCAGCCCCGCGACAGGGCCTACCTATGGCTACACCTTC. It codes for CASSPATGPTYGYTF.

This clone was found once. The chain couples TRBV9 to TRBJ1-1; D is undetermined. Germline V gene data show CDR1 as SGDLS and CDR2 as YYNGEE. This CDR3 has 13 amino acids. Between the trimmed V and J ends, which lost 2 bases and 1 base, there was a span of 6 bases. The CDR3 DNA is TGTGCCAGCAGCGTCGGACCGAACACTGAAGCTTTCTTT. It is translated as CASSVGPNTEAFF.

This rearrangement joins TRBV5-1 to TRBJ2-5; TRBD1 aligns across 8 bases. J gave up 5 bases and V 0 bases, and 6 bases lay outside the gene matches. CDR1 and CDR2 (germline): SGHRS, YFSETQ. The CDR3 has 15 residues. The CDR3 loop reads CASSLVPGGRETQYF. Here the CDR3 DNA reads TGCGCCAGCAGCTTGGTTCCAGGGGGCCGTGAGACCCAGTACTTC.

The genes are TRBV19 and TRBJ1-2; 7 bases map to TRBD1. This CDR3 contains 13 residues. V was pared by 5 bases and J by 3 bases, with 3 bases of the junction left unmatched. The V gene's germline CDR1 is LNHDA and CDR2 SQIVND (reference sequence). CDR3 loop: CASSDRDHYGYTF. The CDR3 DNA reads as TGTGCCAGTAGTGACAGGGATCACTATGGCTACACCTTC.

The CDR3 reads CASSAGTGDEQYF. The CDR3 DNA reads as TGTGCCAGCAGCGCCGGGACAGGGGACGAGCAGTACTTC. The gene calls are TRBV9 and TRBJ2-7, with TRBD1 matching 10 bases. V was pared by 3 bases and J by 5 bases, with 2 bases of the junction left unmatched. Germline V lookup: CDR1 SGDLS, CDR2 YYNGEE. The CDR3 extends over 13 amino acids. Supplemented by reference TRBV9 and TRBJ2-7, the full variable domain reads DSGVTQTPKHLITATGQRVTLRCSPRSGDLSVYWYQQSLDQGLQFLIQYYNGEERAKGNILERFSAQQFPDLHSELNLSSLELGDSALYFCASSAGTGDEQYFGPGTRLTVT.

V and J are TRBV14 and TRBJ1-1, with TRBD1 as a possible D gene (5 bases). The CDR3 covers 15 residues. The ends were cut back, 0 bases at V and 4 bases at J, with 12 bases in the middle. Germline V lookup: CDR1 SGHDN, CDR2 FVKESK. The CDR3 nucleotides read TGTGCCAGCAGCCAAGATTTTAAGGGGCGCACTGAAGCTTTCTTT. As protein: CASSQDFKGRTEAFF.

The V call is TRBV10-3, the J call TRBJ2-1; no definite D call. Germline values: CDR1 ENHRY, CDR2 SYGVKD. The CDR3 runs to 13 residues. The V end lost 3 bases, the J end lost 8 bases, and 11 bases lay between the germline ends. Written as DNA, the CDR3 is TGTGCCATCAGTGATCCCACCAGCGATGAGCAGTTCTTC. Its protein product is CAISDPTSDEQFF.

The rearrangement joins TRBV12-5 to TRBJ1-3; the D gene is possibly TRBD1 (6 bases). This CDR3 contains 15 residues. Germline V gene lookup returns CDR1 LGHNT and CDR2 FRNRAP. Trimming pared 5 bases from V and 3 bases from J, leaving 14 bases between. The CDR3 nucleotides are TGTGCTAGTGGTCCAGGGACAACGATTGGAAACACCATATATTTT. Amino acids: CASGPGTTIGNTIYF.

V gene TRBV18 combines with J gene TRBJ1-6; TRBD1 might be the D (5 bases). Trimming left V 5 bases short and J 0 bases short, with 8 bases between. CDR3 length equals 15 residues. CDR1 is KGHSH, CDR2 LQKENI, per germline. The chain's CDR3 is CASSGGSSYNSPLHF. CDR3 nucleotides: TGTGCCAGCTCAGGGGGAAGCTCCTATAATTCACCCCTCCACTTT.

The gene calls are TRBV5-1 and TRBJ2-1, with 7 bases fitting TRBD2. The CDR3 length is 17 residues. V trimming: 0 bases; J trimming: 0 bases; junction bases outside the gene matches: 6. Germline loops: CDR1 SGHRS, CDR2 YFSETQ. The chain's CDR3 is CASSLEVGGSSYNEQFF. Here the CDR3 DNA reads TGCGCCAGCAGCTTGGAGGTTGGCGGGAGCTCCTACAATGAGCAGTTCTTC.

The gene calls are TRBV27 and TRBJ2-6, with D possibly matching TRBD2 (5 bases). The CDR3 loop spans 17 amino acids. V was cut by 2 bases and J by 4 bases, with 15 bases left in between. Germline V gene lookup returns CDR1 MNHEY and CDR2 SMNVEV (reference sequence). Written as DNA, the CDR3 is TGTGCCAGCAGTTTACTCGGCCCCGGGGTCGGGGCCAACGTCCTGACTTTC. Protein sequence: CASSLLGPGVGANVLTF.

The chain couples TRBV6-5 to TRBJ2-7, with 9 nucleotides matching TRBD1. V dropped 6 bases and J dropped 3; count of bases not matched to a gene: 9. CDR3 length: 15 amino acids. Germline V gene lookup returns CDR1 MNHEY and CDR2 SVGAGI. For the CDR3, the DNA is TGTGCCAGCAGGAGGATACAGGGACAGGGCTACGAGCAGTACTTC. Its protein product is CASRRIQGQGYEQYF.